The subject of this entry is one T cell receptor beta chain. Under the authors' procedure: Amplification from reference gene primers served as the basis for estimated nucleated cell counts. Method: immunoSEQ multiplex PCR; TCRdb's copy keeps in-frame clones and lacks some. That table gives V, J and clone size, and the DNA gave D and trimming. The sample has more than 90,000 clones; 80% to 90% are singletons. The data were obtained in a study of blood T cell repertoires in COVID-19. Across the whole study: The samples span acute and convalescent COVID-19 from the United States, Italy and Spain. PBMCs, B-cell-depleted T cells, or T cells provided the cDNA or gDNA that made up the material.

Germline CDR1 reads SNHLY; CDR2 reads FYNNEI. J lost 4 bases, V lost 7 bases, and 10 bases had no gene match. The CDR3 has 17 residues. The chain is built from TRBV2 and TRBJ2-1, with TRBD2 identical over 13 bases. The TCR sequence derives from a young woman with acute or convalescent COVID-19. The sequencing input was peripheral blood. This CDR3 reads CASIVGLAGARYNEQFF. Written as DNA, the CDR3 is TGTGCCAGCATCGTAGGACTAGCGGGGGCCAGGTACAATGAGCAGTTCTTC. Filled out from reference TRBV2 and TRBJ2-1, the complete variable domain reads EPEVTQTPSHQVTQMGQEVILRCVPISNHLYFYWYRQILGQKVEFLVSFYNNEISEKSEIFDDQFSVERPDGSNFTLKIRSTKLEDSAMYFCASIVGLAGARYNEQFFGPGTRLTVL.